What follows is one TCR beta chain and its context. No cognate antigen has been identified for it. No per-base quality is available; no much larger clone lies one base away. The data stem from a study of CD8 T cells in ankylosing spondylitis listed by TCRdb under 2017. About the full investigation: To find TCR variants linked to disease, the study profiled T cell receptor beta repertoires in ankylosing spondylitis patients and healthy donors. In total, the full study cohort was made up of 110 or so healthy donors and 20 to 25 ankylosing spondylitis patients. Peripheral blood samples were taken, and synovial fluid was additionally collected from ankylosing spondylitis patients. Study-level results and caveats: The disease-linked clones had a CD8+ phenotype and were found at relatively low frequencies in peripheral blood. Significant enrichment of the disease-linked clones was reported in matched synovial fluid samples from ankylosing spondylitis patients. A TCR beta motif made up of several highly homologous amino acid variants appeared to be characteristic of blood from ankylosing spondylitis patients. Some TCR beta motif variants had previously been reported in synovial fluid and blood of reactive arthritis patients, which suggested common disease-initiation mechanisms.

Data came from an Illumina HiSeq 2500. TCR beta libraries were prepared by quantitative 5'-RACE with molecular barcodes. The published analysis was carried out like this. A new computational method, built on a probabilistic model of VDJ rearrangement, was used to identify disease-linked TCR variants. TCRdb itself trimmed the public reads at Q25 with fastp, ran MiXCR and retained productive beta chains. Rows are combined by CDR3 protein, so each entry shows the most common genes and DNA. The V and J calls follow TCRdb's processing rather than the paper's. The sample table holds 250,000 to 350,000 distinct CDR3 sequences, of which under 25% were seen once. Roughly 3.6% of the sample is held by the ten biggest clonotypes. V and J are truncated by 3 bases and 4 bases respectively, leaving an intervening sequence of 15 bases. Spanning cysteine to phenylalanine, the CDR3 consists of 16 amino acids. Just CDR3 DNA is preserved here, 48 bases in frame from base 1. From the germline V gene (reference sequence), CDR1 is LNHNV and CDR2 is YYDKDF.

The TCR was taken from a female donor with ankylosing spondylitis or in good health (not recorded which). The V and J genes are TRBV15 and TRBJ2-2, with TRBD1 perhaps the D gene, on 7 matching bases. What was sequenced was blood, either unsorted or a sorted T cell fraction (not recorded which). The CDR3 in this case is CATSRGGRGITGELFF. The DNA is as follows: TGTGCCACCAGCAGGGGAGGCAGGGGGATCACCGGGGAGCTGTTTTTT.